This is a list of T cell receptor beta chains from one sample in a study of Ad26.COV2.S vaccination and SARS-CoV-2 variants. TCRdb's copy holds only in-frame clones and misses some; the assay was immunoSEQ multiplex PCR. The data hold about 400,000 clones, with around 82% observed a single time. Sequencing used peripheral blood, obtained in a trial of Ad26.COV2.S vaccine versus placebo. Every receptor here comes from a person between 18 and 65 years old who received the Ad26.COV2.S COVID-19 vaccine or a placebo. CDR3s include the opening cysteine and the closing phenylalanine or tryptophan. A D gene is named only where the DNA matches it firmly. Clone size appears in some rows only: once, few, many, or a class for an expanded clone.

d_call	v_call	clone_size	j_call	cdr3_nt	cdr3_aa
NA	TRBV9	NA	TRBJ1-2	TGTGCCAGCAGCGCCCAGACAGGCTATGGCTACACCTTC	CASSAQTGYGYTF
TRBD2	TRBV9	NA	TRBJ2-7	TGTGCCAGCAGCGTAGGACTAGCGAGCTCCTACGAGCAGTACTTC	CASSVGLASSYEQYF
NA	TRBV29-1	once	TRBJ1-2	TGCAGCGTTGTTCCAGGGTTTGGTGGCTACACCTTC	CSVVPGFGGYTF
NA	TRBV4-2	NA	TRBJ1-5	TGTGCCAGCAGCCAGGACGACAGTAGCAATCAGCCCCAGCATTTT	CASSQDDSSNQPQHF
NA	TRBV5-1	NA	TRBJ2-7	TGCGCCAGCAGCTTTTCTACTCCAAACAGGGAGCAGTACTTC	CASSFSTPNREQYF
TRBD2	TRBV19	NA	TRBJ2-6	TGTGCCAGTACTTTCGGGGGGGCCCCTGGGGCCAACGTCCTGACTTTC	CASTFGGAPGANVLTF
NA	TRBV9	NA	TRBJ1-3	TGTGCCAGCAGCGTAGGGTCAATCGGAAACACCATATATTTT	CASSVGSIGNTIYF
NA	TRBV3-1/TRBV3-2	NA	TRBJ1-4	TGTGCCAGCAGCCAAAACGGACCTAATGAAAAACTGTTTTTT	CASSQNGPNEKLFF
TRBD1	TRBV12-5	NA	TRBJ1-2	TGTGCTAGTGGCGCATCGACAGGGGGCGTGGAGCATGGCTACACCTTC	CASGASTGGVEHGYTF
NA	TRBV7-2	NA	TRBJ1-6	TGTGCCAGCAGCACCGCCGGGCCCCGGCAAAATTCACCCCTCCACTTT	CASSTAGPRQNSPLHF
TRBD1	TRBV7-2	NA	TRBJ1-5	TGTGCCAGCAGCGCAGGGACAGGGGTCAATCAGCCCCAGCATTTT	CASSAGTGVNQPQHF
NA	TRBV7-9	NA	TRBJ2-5	TGTGCCAGCAGCTGGAACAGGGTGAAGACCCAGTACTTC	CASSWNRVKTQYF
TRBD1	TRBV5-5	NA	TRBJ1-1	TGTGCCAGCAGCTTGGCCGGACAGGGCGAAGCTTTCTTT	CASSLAGQGEAFF
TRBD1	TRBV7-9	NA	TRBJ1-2	TGTGCCAGCAGCGCAATAACCGGGACAGGGATGGGTAACTATGGCTACACCTTC	CASSAITGTGMGNYGYTF
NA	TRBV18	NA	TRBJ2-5	TGTGCCAGCTCACCATTGCCGGGGGCAGAGACCCAGTACTTC	CASSPLPGAETQYF
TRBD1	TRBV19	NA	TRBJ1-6	TGTGCCACCTCCCCCTCGTCCGGGACAGGGGATTCACCCCTCCACTTT	CATSPSSGTGDSPLHF
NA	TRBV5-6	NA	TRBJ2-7	TGTGCCAGCAGCTTGGGGGGCGACTACGAGCAGTACTTC	CASSLGGDYEQYF
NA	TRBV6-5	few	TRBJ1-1	TGTGCCAGCACAGTAGGGGGAGACGCTGAAGCTTTCTTT	CASTVGGDAEAFF
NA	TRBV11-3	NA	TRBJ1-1	TGTGCCAGCAGCTTAGTCGGCGGGAGGTTGACTGAAGCTTTCTTT	CASSLVGGRLTEAFF
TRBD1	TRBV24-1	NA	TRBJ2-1	TGTGCCACCAGTGATTCCGCTACAGGGGCGAATGAGCAGTTCTTC	CATSDSATGANEQFF
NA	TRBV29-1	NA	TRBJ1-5	TGCAGCATAACTTGGGGGGGGAACAATCAGCCCCAGCATTTT	CSITWGGNNQPQHF
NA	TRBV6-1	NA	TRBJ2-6	TGTGCCAGCAGTGAGAGTAGTTTCTATTCTGGGGCCAACGTCCTGACTTTC	CASSESSFYSGANVLTF
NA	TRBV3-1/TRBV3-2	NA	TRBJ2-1	TGTGCCAGCAGCCAACCAGGATCTGGTGAGCAGTTCTTC	CASSQPGSGEQFF
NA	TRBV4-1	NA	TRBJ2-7	TGCGCCAGCAGCCACGGTCAGGGACCCGGGGGCTACGAGCAGTACTTC	CASSHGQGPGGYEQYF
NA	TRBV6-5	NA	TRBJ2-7	TGTGCCAGCACTGGACGGGGGCCTTCCTACGAGCAGTACTTC	CASTGRGPSYEQYF
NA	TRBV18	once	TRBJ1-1	TGTGCCAGCTCACCACTTAGGTTTATGGGAAGAGGCGGTGAAGCTTTCTTT	CASSPLRFMGRGGEAFF
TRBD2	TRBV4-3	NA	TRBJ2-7	TGCGCCAGCAGCCCCCGAGGCGGGGGGGCAAACGAGCAGTACTTC	CASSPRGGGANEQYF
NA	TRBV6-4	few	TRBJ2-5	TGTGCCAGCAGTGACGTTATCGAGACCCAGTACTTC	CASSDVIETQYF
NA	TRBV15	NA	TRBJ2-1	TGTGCCACCAGCAGAGGGGGCCTCAATGAGCAGTTCTTC	CATSRGGLNEQFF